This T cell receptor (beta chain) was retrieved from a study of graft-versus-host responses after intestinal transplantation. Germline CDR1 SQVTM, CDR2 ANQGSEA. The CDR3 is 15 amino acids. V gave up 0 bases and J gave up 12 bases, with 21 bases separating them. In the case of this clone: Its antigen is still unknown.

TCRdb keeps only in-frame clones here, not all; method: immunoSEQ multiplex PCR. The table lists fewer than 65,000 clones, about 90% of them singletons. The chain recombines TRBV29-1 with TRBJ2-1, with a possible D match to TRBD2 (6 bases). The sequence derives from a human donor who was the organ donor for an intestinal transplant. Sequenced material: unstimulated CD4+ T cells sorted from spleen or lymph node cells, taken before transplant. For the CDR3, the DNA is TGCAGCGTTGAAGAAGGAGCTGCGGGGTTAGCTGGGCAGTTCTTC. Translation: CSVEEGAAGLAGQFF.